The clone carrying this T cell receptor beta chain occurred a few times. CDR3 and TCR beta VDJ profiling relied on a genomic DNA template. TCRdb fed the reads into MiXCR, producing one record per CDR3 protein. The table has about 160,000 distinct CDR3 sequences, 40% to 50% seen once; the top ten hold about 30%. This record belongs to a study of CD8+CD57+ T cells in acquired aplastic anemia. The CDR3 is 14 residues long. Trimming removed 4 bases at V and 4 bases at J, with 16 bases between. CDR1 and CDR2 (germline): SQVTM, ANQGSEA. Whoever was chosen for sequencing had shown CD8+CD57+ cell expansion by flow cytometry.

The clonotype comes from a human donor with aplastic anemia. This chain joins TRBV29-1 and TRBJ1-2; possible D gene TRBD1, 5 bases. Sequencing was performed on sorted CD4+, CD8+, or CD8+CD57+ T cells (not recorded which) from PBMCs. The CDR3 region is CSVGRGGRGYGYTF. DNA for the CDR3: TGCAGCGTTGGGAGGGGAGGGCGAGGCTATGGCTACACCTTC.